The present T cell receptor beta chain was sequenced within a study of T-cell memory formation after mild COVID-19 (dated by TCRdb to the early 2020s). A note on the overall study: TCR sequence clusters from the two donors were largely donor specific. T-cell clones expanding and contracting after mild COVID-19 in two donors were tracked by longitudinal TCRalpha and TCRbeta repertoire sequencing. The cohort comprised two young, previously healthy adult volunteers, one female and one male.

This sample was sequenced with an Illumina NovaSeq 6000. cDNA libraries for TCRalpha and TCRbeta were prepared by 5'RACE using constant-segment primers, with sample barcodes and unique molecular identifiers added. RNA was extracted from every sample with Trizol reagent. Library amplification was performed in two PCR steps, and a second sample barcode and Illumina TruSeq adapters were introduced in the second step. Libraries were sequenced on an Illumina NovaSeq with 2 x 150 bp paired-end reads. In the authors' own workflow: With migec v1.2.7, reads were demultiplexed and then collapsed into UMI-guided consensus sequences. Using mixcr v2.1.11, the UMI consensuses were aligned to TRA and TRB V and J templates and assembled into clonotypes. Clonotypes were classified as expanded or contracted when called significant by both edgeR and NoisET, with noise models trained on biological replicates. edgeR calls used a false discovery rate-adjusted p below 0.01 and a log2 fold-change threshold of 1. As an exploratory analysis of dynamics, PCA with hierarchical clustering was applied to max-normalized trajectories of the 1000 most abundant clonotypes. Separately sequenced CD4+ and CD8+ repertoires were used to assign the CD4 or CD8 phenotype of responding clones. In TCRdb, the public reads were trimmed at Q25 with fastp and aligned with MiXCR, with productive beta chains retained. Entries that share a CDR3 protein sequence are merged under the most common genes and DNA. TCRdb assigned the V and J calls; the authors' analysis was not used. In this sample the table shows 300,000 to 350,000 distinct CDR3 sequences, roughly a fifth of which occur a single time. The ten largest clones capture under 25% of the sample.

As to this clonotype: Its antigen has not been determined. No base quality information exists; no much larger clone differs at one position.

Sequences SGHTA (CDR1) and FQGNSA (CDR2) are obtained from the germline V gene. V loses 3 bases at its end and J loses 7 bases; junction bases beyond the gene matches: 7. The CDR3 holds 15 amino acids from the cysteine to the phenylalanine. Here the CDR3 DNA is all that survives: 45 bases in frame from base 1. Broader findings and caveats from the paper: Clones that contracted from day 15 to 85 showed balanced CD4/CD8 phenotypes, whereas a second wave of clones that expanded from day 15 to 37 leaned towards CD4+. The study included only a couple of mild cases, and larger cohorts that include severe cases with pre-infection samples were judged to be necessary. Contracting CD4+ clones turned up mainly in the CM and EM memory subsets, whereas EMRA was where CD8+ clones were enriched. The detection of some responding clones in pre-infection memory suggests that pre-existing cross-reactive memory T cells joined the SARS-CoV-2 response. SARS-CoV-2 specificity of the second-wave clones peaking on day 37 was not confirmed.

Ficoll-Paque density gradient centrifugation was the method used to isolate PBMCs. The chain is encoded by TRBV7-2 joined to TRBJ1-4; 8 bases in between match TRBD1. Sequencing input: PBMCs or a T cell subset sorted from them (not recorded which). This TCR was sampled from a man aged 18 to 30 who had mild COVID-19 (a few samples of this study predate the infection). The sample titles of this study are shuffled in the database, so cell type and time point are left out; the donor was told from shared clones. The CDR3 loop reads CASSFNRGAGEKLFF. Read as DNA, the sequence is TGTGCCAGCAGCTTTAACAGGGGGGCGGGTGAAAAACTGTTTTTT.